One sample yielded the 9 T cell receptor beta chains listed below, sequenced in a study of blood T cell repertoires in COVID-19. Produced via immunoSEQ multiplex PCR; TCRdb's table is partial and in-frame only. The table records 140,000 or so clones, about 85% of them present only once. The specimen sequenced was PBMCs or T cells enriched from blood (not recorded which). The receptors originated from a woman in her thirties or forties who had recovered from COVID-19.

This clone was seen a few times. CDR3 nucleotides: TGCGCCAGCAGCCAAGACCCCCCGGAGCACAACACCGGGGAGCTGTTTTTT. It codes for CASSQDPPEHNTGELFF. J is TRBJ2-2 and V is TRBV4-1; D is undetermined. V lost 0 bases and J 2 bases, leaving 13 bases between the germline ends. Germline V lookup: CDR1 MGHRA, CDR2 YSYEKL. The CDR3 has 17 amino acids.

The chain links TRBV2 to TRBJ2-2, with 8 bases matching TRBD2. V shed 8 bases, J shed 2 bases, and the junction held 7 bases outside the gene matches. CDR1 SNHLY and CDR2 FYNNEI come from the germline V gene. The CDR3 spans 15 residues. CDR3 bases: TGTGCCAGCTCTCAATTAGCGGGAAACACCGGGGAGCTGTTTTTT. Protein sequence: CASSQLAGNTGELFF.

This chain uses TRBV10-3 with TRBJ2-1, with 9 bases fitting TRBD2. Trimming took 3 bases from V and 4 from J; bases not matched to a gene: 4. The germline gives CDR1 ENHRY, CDR2 SYGVKD. CDR3 size: 15 residues. The CDR3: CAISEGTSKYNEQFF. The CDR3 DNA reads TGTGCCATCAGTGAAGGGACTAGCAAATACAATGAGCAGTTCTTC.

This clone appeared once. The rearrangement joins TRBV3-1 (or the pseudogene TRBV3-2) to TRBJ1-1; D is unresolved. The CDR3 loop spans 15 amino acids. Germline V gene data show CDR1 as LGHDT and CDR2 as YNNKEL (reference sequence). Trimming removed 6 bases from V and 0 bases from J, with 14 bases in between. Here the CDR3 reads CASSPRGLMNTEAFF. The CDR3 nucleotides are TGTGCCAGCAGTCCCCGCGGACTCATGAACACTGAAGCTTTCTTT.

The CDR3 DNA is TGTGCCAGCAGCCGGACTAGCGGGGGTTCCAGGAGCTCCTACAATGAGCAGTTCTTC. Encoded protein: CASSRTSGGSRSSYNEQFF. The rearrangement joins TRBV3-1 (or the pseudogene TRBV3-2) to TRBJ2-1; 13 positions agree with TRBD2. Germline trimming cut 4 bases from V and 0 bases from J; bases unmatched to any gene: 9. The germline V gene encodes CDR1 LGHDT and CDR2 YNNKEL (reference sequence). This CDR3 has 19 residues.

This sequence joins TRBV29-1 and TRBJ1-1; D is perhaps TRBD1 (6 bases). V was cut by 4 bases and J by 1 base, with 10 bases left in between. Germline V lookup: CDR1 SQVTM, CDR2 ANQGSEA. The CDR3 runs to 13 residues. CDR3 nucleotide sequence: TGCAGCGTTGGGGGGCAGGGGAACACTGAAGCTTTCTTT. Protein: CSVGGQGNTEAFF. Full variable domain (outside the CDR3, taken from reference TRBV29-1 and TRBJ1-1): SAVISQKPSRDICQRGTSLTIQCQVDSQVTMMFWYRQQPGQSLTLIATANQGSEATYESGFVIDKFPISRPNLTFSTLTVSNMSPEDSSIYLCSVGGQGNTEAFFGQGTRLTVV.

This chain connects TRBV14 to TRBJ2-3; 16 bases agree with TRBD2. Trimming removed 5 bases from V and 1 base from J; junction bases left unmatched: 6. The CDR3 sequence is 18 residues long. CDR1 SGHDN and CDR2 FVKESK come from the germline V gene. The CDR3 coding sequence is TGTGCCAGCAGCTCCGGGACTAGCGGGAGGGCCGGCACAGATACGCAGTATTTT. Translation: CASSSGTSGRAGTDTQYF.

This clone was found a few times. The J gene is TRBJ1-2, the V gene TRBV27; 11 bases are shared with TRBD1. CDR3 length: 15 residues. Trimming at V came to 5 bases and at J to 2 bases, leaving 4 bases not matched to a gene. Germline V gene lookup returns CDR1 MNHEY and CDR2 SMNVEV (reference sequence). The CDR3 nucleotides are TGTGCCAGCAGTGGGTGGACAGGGGGCAACTATGGCTACACCTTC. Residues: CASSGWTGGNYGYTF.

This clone was seen just once. The rearrangement uses TRBV9 and TRBJ2-3; 14 bases are a match to TRBD2. Germline V gene lookup returns CDR1 SGDLS and CDR2 YYNGEE. The CDR3 consists of 16 residues. J was trimmed by 6 bases and V by 2 bases; bases with no gene match: 5. The DNA of the CDR3 is TGTGCCAGCAGCGTGCGACTAGCGGGGGGGATGGATACGCAGTATTTT. This codes for CASSVRLAGGMDTQYF. Looking up the rest from reference TRBV9 and TRBJ2-3 gives the full variable domain: DSGVTQTPKHLITATGQRVTLRCSPRSGDLSVYWYQQSLDQGLQFLIQYYNGEERAKGNILERFSAQQFPDLHSELNLSSLELGDSALYFCASSVRLAGGMDTQYFGPGTRLTVL.